The entry that follows covers one T cell receptor (beta chain) sequence. Sequenced by immunoSEQ multiplex PCR; TCRdb stores in-frame clones only, minus some. The sample has about 470,000 clones, 75% to 90% seen once. Symptom resolution, clearance, or two negative PCRs marked the recovered donors of Cohort 3. This record comes from a study of blood T cell repertoires in COVID-19. The sequencing sample was made of PBMCs or T cells enriched from blood (not recorded which). This TCR was sampled from a woman in her late teens or twenties who had recovered from COVID-19.

In DNA, the CDR3 is TGCGCCAGCTCCCCGGGACAGCCTAACTATGGCTACACCTTC. It translates to CASSPGQPNYGYTF. J is TRBJ1-2 and V is TRBV5-1; 7 bases line up with TRBD1. CDR1 is SGHRS, CDR2 YFSETQ, per germline. J lost 0 bases, V lost 7 bases, and 6 bases had no gene match. The CDR3 has 14 amino acids.